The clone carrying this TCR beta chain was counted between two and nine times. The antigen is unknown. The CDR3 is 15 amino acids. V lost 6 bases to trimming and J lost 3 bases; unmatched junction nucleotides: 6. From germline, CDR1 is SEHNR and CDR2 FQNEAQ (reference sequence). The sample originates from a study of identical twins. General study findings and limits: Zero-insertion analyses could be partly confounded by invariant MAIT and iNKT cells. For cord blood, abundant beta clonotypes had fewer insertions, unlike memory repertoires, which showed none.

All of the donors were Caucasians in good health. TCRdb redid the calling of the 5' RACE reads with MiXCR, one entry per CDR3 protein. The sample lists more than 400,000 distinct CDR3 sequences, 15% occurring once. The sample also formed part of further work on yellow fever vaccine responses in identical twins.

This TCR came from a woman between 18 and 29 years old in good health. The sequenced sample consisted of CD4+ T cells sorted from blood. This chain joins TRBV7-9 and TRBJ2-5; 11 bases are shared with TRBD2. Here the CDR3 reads CASSPTLAGEETQYF. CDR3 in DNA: TGTGCCAGCAGTCCCACACTAGCGGGGGAAGAGACCCAGTACTTC.